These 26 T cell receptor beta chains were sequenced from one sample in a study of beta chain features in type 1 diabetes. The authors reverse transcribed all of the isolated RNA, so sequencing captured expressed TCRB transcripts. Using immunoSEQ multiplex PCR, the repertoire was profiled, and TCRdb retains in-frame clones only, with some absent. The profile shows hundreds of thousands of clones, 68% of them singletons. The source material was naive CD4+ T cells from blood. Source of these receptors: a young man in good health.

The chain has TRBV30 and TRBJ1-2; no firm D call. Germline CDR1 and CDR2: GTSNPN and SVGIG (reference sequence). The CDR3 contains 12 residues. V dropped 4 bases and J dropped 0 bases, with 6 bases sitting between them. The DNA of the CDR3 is TGTGCCTGGACTGCCACTAACTATGGCTACACCTTC. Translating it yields CAWTATNYGYTF.

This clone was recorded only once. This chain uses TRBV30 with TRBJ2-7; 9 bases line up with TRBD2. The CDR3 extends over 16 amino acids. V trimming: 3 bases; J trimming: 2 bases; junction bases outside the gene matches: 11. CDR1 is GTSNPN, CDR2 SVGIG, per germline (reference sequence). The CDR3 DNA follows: TGTGCCTGGAGGGACCGACTAGCGGTGAAACCCTACGAGCAGTACTTC. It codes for CAWRDRLAVKPYEQYF.

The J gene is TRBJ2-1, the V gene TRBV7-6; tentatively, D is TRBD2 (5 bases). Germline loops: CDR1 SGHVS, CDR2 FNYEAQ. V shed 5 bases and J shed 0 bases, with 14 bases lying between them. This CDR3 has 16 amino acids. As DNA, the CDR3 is TGTGCCAGCAGCATCACTAGGCCGAGCTCCTACAATGAGCAGTTCTTC. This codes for CASSITRPSSYNEQFF.

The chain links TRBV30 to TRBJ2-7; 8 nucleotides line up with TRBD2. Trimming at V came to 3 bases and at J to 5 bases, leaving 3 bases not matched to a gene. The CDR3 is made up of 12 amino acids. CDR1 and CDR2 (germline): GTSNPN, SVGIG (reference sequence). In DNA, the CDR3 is TGTGCCTGGAGCCGGACTAGCAACGAGCAGTACTTC. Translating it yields CAWSRTSNEQYF.

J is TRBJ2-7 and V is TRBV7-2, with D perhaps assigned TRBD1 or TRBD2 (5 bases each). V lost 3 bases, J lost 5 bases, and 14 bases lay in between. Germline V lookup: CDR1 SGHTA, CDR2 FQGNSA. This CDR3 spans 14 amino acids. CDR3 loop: CASSFTGTIDEQYF. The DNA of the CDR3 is TGTGCCAGCAGCTTCACCGGGACGATCGACGAGCAGTACTTC.

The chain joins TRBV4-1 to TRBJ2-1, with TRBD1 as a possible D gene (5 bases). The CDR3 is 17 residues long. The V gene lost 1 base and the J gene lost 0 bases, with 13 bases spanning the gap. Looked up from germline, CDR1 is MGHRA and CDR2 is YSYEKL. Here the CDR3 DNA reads TGCGCCAGCAGCCAAGGGAAGGCTCAGGGCTCCTACAATGAGCAGTTCTTC. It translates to CASSQGKAQGSYNEQFF.

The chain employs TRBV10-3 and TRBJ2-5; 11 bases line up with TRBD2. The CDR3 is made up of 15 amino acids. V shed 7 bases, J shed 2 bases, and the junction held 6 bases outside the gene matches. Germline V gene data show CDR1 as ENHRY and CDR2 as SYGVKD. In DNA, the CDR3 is TGTGCCATCACACCGGGACTAGCGGATCAAGAGACCCAGTACTTC. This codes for CAITPGLADQETQYF.

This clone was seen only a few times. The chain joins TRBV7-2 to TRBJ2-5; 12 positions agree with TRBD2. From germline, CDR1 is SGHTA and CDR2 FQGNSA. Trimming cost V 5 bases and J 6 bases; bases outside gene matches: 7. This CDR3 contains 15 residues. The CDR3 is CASSRVGTSGQTQYF. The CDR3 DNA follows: TGTGCCAGCAGCAGAGTCGGGACTAGCGGGCAGACCCAGTACTTC.

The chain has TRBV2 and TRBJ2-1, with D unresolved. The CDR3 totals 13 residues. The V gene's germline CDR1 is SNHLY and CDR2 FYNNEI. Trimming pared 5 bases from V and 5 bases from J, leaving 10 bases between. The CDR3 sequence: CASSTQLNNEQFF. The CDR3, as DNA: TGTGCCAGCAGTACCCAACTGAACAATGAGCAGTTCTTC. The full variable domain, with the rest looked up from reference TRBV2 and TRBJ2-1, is EPEVTQTPSHQVTQMGQEVILRCVPISNHLYFYWYRQILGQKVEFLVSFYNNEISEKSEIFDDQFSVERPDGSNFTLKIRSTKLEDSAMYFCASSTQLNNEQFFGPGTRLTVL.

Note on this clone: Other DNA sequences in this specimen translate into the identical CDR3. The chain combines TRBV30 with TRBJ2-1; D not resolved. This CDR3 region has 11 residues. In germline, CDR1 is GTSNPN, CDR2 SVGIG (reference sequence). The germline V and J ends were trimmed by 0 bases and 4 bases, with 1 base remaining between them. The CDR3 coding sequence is TGTGCCTGGAGTGTTTACAATGAGCAGTTCTTC. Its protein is CAWSVYNEQFF.

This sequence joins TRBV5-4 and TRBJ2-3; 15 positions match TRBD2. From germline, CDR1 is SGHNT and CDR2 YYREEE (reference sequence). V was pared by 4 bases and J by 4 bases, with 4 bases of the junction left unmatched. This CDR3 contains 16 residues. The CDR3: CASSRTSGGASDTQYF. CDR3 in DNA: TGTGCCAGCAGCCGGACTAGCGGGGGGGCCTCAGATACGCAGTATTTT.

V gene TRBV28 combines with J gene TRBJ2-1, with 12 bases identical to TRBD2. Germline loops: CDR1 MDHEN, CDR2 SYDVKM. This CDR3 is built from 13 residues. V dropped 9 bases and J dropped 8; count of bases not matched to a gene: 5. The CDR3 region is CASLAGGRDEQFF. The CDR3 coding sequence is TGTGCCAGTCTAGCGGGAGGGAGAGATGAGCAGTTCTTC.

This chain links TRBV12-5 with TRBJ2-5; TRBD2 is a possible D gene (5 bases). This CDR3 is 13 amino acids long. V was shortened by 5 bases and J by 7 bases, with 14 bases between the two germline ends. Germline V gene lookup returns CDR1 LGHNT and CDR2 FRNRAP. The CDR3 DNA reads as TGTGCTAGTGGTCCGGAGGTCCCCGCGACCCAGTACTTC. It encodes CASGPEVPATQYF.

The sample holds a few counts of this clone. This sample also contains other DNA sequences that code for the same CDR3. Here the CDR3 reads CAITSGSSYNEQFF. The DNA of the CDR3 is TGTGCCATTACTAGCGGGAGCTCCTACAATGAGCAGTTCTTC. The V gene is TRBV10-3, the J gene TRBJ2-1; 11 bases match TRBD2. This CDR3 contains 14 residues. The J segment lost 0 bases and the V segment lost 9 bases, leaving 1 base of the junction unmatched. Germline-derived CDR1 and CDR2 are ENHRY and SYGVKD.

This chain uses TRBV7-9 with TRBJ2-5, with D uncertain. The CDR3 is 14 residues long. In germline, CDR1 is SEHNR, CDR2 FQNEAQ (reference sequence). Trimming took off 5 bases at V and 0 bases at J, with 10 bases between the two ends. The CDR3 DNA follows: TGTGCCAGCAGCCATACCCCCAACCAAGAGACCCAGTACTTC. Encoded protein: CASSHTPNQETQYF.

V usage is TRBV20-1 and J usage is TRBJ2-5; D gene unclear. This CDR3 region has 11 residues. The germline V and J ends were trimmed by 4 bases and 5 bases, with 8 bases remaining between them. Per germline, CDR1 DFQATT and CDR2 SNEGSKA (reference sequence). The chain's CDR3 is CSANGWETQYF. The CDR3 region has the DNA TGCAGTGCTAATGGGTGGGAGACCCAGTACTTC.

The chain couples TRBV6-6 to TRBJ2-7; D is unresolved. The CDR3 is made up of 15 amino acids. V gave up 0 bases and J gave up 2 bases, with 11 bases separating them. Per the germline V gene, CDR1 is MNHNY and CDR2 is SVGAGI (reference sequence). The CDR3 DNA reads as TGTGCCAGCAGTTACTCTCCACAATCCACCTACGAGCAGTACTTC. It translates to CASSYSPQSTYEQYF.

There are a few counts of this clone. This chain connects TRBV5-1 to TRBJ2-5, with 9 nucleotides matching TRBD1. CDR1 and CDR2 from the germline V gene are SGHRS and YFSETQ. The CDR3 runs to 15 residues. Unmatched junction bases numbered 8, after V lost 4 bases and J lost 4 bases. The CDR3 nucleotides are TGCGCCAGCAGCAAACCGGGACAGGGTGTAGAGACCCAGTACTTC. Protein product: CASSKPGQGVETQYF.

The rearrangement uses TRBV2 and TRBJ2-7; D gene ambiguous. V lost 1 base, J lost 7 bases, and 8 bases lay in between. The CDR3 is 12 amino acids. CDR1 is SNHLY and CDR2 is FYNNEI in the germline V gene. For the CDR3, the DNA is TGTGCCAGCAGTGAAGTTGAAATGGAGCAGTACTTC. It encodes CASSEVEMEQYF.

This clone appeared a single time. The CDR3 nucleotides are TGCAGCGTCTCGGACGGTTCTGGTCAGCCCCAGCATTTT. As protein: CSVSDGSGQPQHF. The chain joins TRBV29-1 to TRBJ1-5; no clear D. The CDR3 totals 13 residues. Germline V gene data show CDR1 as SQVTM and CDR2 as ANQGSEA. V lost 6 bases to trimming and J lost 6 bases, with 15 bases between them. Variable domain in full (rest from reference TRBV29-1 and TRBJ1-5): SAVISQKPSRDICQRGTSLTIQCQVDSQVTMMFWYRQQPGQSLTLIATANQGSEATYESGFVIDKFPISRPNLTFSTLTVSNMSPEDSSIYLCSVSDGSGQPQHFGDGTRLSIL.

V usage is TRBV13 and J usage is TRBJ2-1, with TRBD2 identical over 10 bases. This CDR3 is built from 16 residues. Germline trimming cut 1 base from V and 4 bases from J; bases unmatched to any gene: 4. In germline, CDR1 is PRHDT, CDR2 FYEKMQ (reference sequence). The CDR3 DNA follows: TGTGCCAGCAGCTTAGTCGGGACTAGCGTATACAATGAGCAGTTCTTC. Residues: CASSLVGTSVYNEQFF.

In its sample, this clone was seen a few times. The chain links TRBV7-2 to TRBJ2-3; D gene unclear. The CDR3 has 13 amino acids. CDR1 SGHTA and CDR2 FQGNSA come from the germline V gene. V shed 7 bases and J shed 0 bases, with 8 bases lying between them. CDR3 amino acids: CASTPRSTDTQYF. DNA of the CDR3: TGTGCCAGCACCCCGCGGAGCACAGATACGCAGTATTTT.

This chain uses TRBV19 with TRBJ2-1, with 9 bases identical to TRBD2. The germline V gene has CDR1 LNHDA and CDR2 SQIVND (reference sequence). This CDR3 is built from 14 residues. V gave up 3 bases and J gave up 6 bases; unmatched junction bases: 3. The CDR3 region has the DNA TGTGCCAGTAGTATCGGACTAGCGAGCAATGAGCAGTTCTTC. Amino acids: CASSIGLASNEQFF.

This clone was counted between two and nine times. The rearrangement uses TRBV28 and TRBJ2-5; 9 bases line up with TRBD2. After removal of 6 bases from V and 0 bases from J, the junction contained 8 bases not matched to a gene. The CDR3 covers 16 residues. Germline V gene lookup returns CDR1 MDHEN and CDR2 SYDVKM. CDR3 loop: CASSYHLAGDQETQYF. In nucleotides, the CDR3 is TGTGCCAGCAGCTACCACTTAGCGGGAGACCAAGAGACCCAGTACTTC. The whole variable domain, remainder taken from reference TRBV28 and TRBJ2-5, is DVKVTQSSRYLVKRTGEKVFLECVQDMDHENMFWYRQDPGLGLRLIYFSYDVKMKEKGDIPEGYSVSREKKERFSLILESASTNQTSMYLCASSYHLAGDQETQYFGPGTRLLVL.

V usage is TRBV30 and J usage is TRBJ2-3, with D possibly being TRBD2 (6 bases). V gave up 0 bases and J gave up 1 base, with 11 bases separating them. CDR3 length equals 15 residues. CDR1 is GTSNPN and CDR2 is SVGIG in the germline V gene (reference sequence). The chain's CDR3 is CAWSVGGMGTDTQYF. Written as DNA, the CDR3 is TGTGCCTGGAGTGTGGGCGGGATGGGCACAGATACGCAGTATTTT.

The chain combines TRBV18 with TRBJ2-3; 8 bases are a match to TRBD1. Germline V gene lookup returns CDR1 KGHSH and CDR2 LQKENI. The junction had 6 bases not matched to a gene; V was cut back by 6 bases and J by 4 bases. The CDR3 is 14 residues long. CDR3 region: CASSAGQGSDTQYF. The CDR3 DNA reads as TGTGCCAGCTCGGCTGGACAGGGCTCAGATACGCAGTATTTT. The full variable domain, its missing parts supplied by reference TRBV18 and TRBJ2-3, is NAGVMQNPRHLVRRRGQEARLRCSPMKGHSHVYWYRQLPEEGLKFMVYLQKENIIDESGMPKERFSAEFPKEGPSILRIQQVVRGDSAAYFCASSAGQGSDTQYFGPGTRLTVL.